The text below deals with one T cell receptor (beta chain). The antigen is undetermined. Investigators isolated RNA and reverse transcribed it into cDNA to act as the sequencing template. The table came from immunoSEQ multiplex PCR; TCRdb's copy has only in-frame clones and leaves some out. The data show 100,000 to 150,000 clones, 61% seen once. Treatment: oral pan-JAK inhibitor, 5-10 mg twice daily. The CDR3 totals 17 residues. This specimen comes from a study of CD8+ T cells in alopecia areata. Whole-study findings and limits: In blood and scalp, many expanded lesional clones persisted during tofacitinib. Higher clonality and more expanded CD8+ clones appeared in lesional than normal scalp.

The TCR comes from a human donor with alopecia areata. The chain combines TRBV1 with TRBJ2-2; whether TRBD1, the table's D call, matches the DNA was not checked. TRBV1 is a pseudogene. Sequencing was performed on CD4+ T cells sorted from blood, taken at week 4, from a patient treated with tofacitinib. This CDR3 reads CTSSQEKGMNYTGELFF. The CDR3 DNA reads TGCACCAGCAGCCAAGAGAAGGGGATGAATTACACCGGGGAGCTGTTTTTT.